A selection of T cell receptor beta chains follows, all from one sample in a study of beta chain features in type 1 diabetes. Clones were read by immunoSEQ multiplex PCR, and TCRdb kept only the in-frame ones, dropping some. The sample lists almost 350,000 clones; approximately 8% were seen once. The sample was central memory CD4+ T cells from blood. These receptors originate from a woman between 18 and 30 years old in good health. The CDR3 runs from the conserved cysteine through the conserved F or W. D genes are given only for firm matches. Part of the rows lack a size; the others show once, few, many or a class for expanded clones.

V gene	D gene	clone size	J gene	CDR3 protein	CDR3 DNA
TRBV23-1	.	many	TRBJ1-2	CASNYNGVAYGYTF	TGCGCCAGTAACTACAATGGGGTTGCGTATGGCTACACCTTC
TRBV20-1	.	few	TRBJ1-1	CSARDSRAAFF	TGCAGTGCTAGAGATTCCAGGGCAGCTTTCTTT
TRBV7-2	TRBD1	few	TRBJ2-5	CASSLDWDRAETQYF	TGTGCCAGCAGCTTAGACTGGGACAGGGCCGAGACCCAGTACTTC
TRBV5-1	TRBD2	few	TRBJ2-1	CASRYMAGVTNEQFF	TGCGCCAGCAGATATATGGCGGGAGTCACGAATGAGCAGTTCTTC
TRBV29-1	.	.	TRBJ2-1	CSVGASEQFF	TGCAGCGTTGGTGCCTCTGAGCAGTTCTTC
TRBV15	.	.	TRBJ2-1	CATSRGPRGYNEQFF	TGTGCCACCAGCAGAGGTCCGCGGGGATACAATGAGCAGTTCTTC
TRBV19	.	.	TRBJ1-2	CASRVRWTENGYTF	TGTGCCAGTAGAGTACGTTGGACGGAAAATGGCTACACCTTC
TRBV5-1	.	many	TRBJ1-1	CASSPYSDLGTEAFF	TGCGCCAGCAGCCCCTACAGTGACCTAGGGACTGAAGCTTTCTTT
TRBV6-5	TRBD1	.	TRBJ2-3	CASRRTGGDTDTQYF	TGTGCCAGCAGACGGACAGGGGGAGACACAGATACGCAGTATTTT
TRBV10-3	TRBD1	few	TRBJ2-7	CASRTGSYEQYF	TGTGCCAGCAGGACAGGGAGCTACGAGCAGTACTTC
TRBV28	.	.	TRBJ2-4	CASSPDLAKNIQYF	TGTGCCAGCAGCCCTGACCTAGCCAAAAACATTCAGTACTTC
TRBV5-1	.	many	TRBJ2-2	CASSLEETGELFF	TGCGCCAGCAGCTTGGAAGAAACCGGGGAGCTGTTTTTT
TRBV5-4	.	.	TRBJ2-5	CASSMGDRGETQYF	TGTGCCAGCAGCATGGGCGACCGGGGAGAGACCCAGTACTTC
TRBV7-2	.	few	TRBJ1-5	CASSFYSNQPQHF	TGTGCCAGCAGCTTTTATAGCAATCAGCCCCAGCATTTT
TRBV28	.	few	TRBJ2-2	CASSQLEGTGAGELFF	TGTGCCAGCAGTCAGTTGGAGGGCACCGGCGCCGGGGAGCTGTTTTTT
TRBV18	TRBD1	few	TRBJ1-1	CASAPPTGGRAEAFF	TGTGCCAGCGCACCACCGACAGGGGGTCGCGCTGAAGCTTTCTTT
TRBV5-1	.	.	TRBJ2-6	CASHRGGSFSGANVLTF	TGCGCCAGCCACCGTGGGGGGAGTTTCTCTGGGGCCAACGTCCTGACTTTC
TRBV28	.	many	TRBJ2-7	CASSLVIFRQGSYEQYF	TGTGCCAGCAGTTTAGTGATCTTTCGGCAGGGTTCCTACGAGCAGTACTTC
TRBV5-4	TRBD2	many	TRBJ2-3	CASSLPSGPGGDTQYF	TGTGCCAGCAGCTTGCCTAGCGGCCCCGGGGGGGATACGCAGTATTTT
TRBV28	TRBD1	.	TRBJ1-2	CASSLRTGGGVYGYTF	TGTGCCAGCAGTTTACGGACAGGGGGCGGTGTCTATGGCTACACCTTC
TRBV15	.	.	TRBJ1-2	CATSRDARTNYGYTF	TGTGCCACCAGCAGAGACGCCAGGACTAACTATGGCTACACCTTC
TRBV9	.	.	TRBJ2-4	CASSVASGVGGMQNIQYF	TGTGCCAGCAGCGTAGCGTCGGGGGTCGGAGGGATGCAAAACATTCAGTACTTC
TRBV18	.	many	TRBJ2-3	CASSPPKGGRDTQYF	TGTGCCAGCTCACCACCGAAGGGAGGACGGGATACGCAGTATTTT
TRBV6-5	.	few	TRBJ2-3	CASKFVGTDTQYF	TGTGCCAGCAAATTCGTCGGGACAGATACGCAGTATTTT
TRBV28	TRBD1	few	TRBJ2-5	CASSSGDRQETQYF	TGTGCCAGCAGTTCCGGGGACAGACAAGAGACCCAGTACTTC
TRBV28	.	few	TRBJ1-3	CASSVGSGNTIYF	TGTGCCAGCAGCGTCGGATCTGGAAACACCATATATTTT
TRBV7-2	.	.	TRBJ2-3	CASSLMSWDTQYF	TGTGCCAGCAGCTTAATGTCTTGGGATACGCAGTATTTT
TRBV7-2	TRBD2	.	TRBJ2-1	CASSLGPGLAADSGQFF	TGTGCCAGCAGCTTAGGGCCGGGACTAGCGGCCGATAGCGGGCAGTTCTTC
TRBV4-2	.	.	TRBJ2-7	CASSQGNSGDFYEQYF	TGTGCCAGCAGCCAAGGAAACAGCGGAGACTTCTACGAGCAGTACTTC
TRBV6-1	.	few	TRBJ2-5	CASTTPTVTETQYF	TGTGCCAGCACTACACCGACGGTTACAGAGACCCAGTACTTC
TRBV9	.	few	TRBJ2-7	CASSVHPGQHYEQYF	TGTGCCAGCAGCGTACATCCGGGACAACACTACGAGCAGTACTTC
TRBV9	TRBD2	few	TRBJ2-1	CASSAGTSGRIGGYNEQFF	TGTGCCAGCAGCGCCGGGACTAGCGGGAGAATAGGTGGCTACAATGAGCAGTTCTTC
TRBV28	.	many	TRBJ1-2	CASRPGSYGYTF	TGTGCCAGCAGGCCCGGGAGCTATGGCTACACCTTC
TRBV7-2	.	few	TRBJ2-7	CASSLAGPLSEQYF	TGTGCCAGCAGCTTAGCAGGGCCTCTCTCCGAGCAGTACTTC
TRBV25-1	.	once	TRBJ2-5	CASSPGTYNQETQYF	TGTGCCAGCAGTCCCGGGACCTACAACCAAGAGACCCAGTACTTC
TRBV6-1	.	.	TRBJ1-5	CATRRVEGNQPQHF	TGTGCCACGAGGAGGGTTGAGGGCAATCAGCCCCAGCATTTT
TRBV6-6	.	few	TRBJ2-1	CASSDSGSTYNEQFF	TGTGCCAGCAGTGACAGCGGGTCGACCTACAATGAGCAGTTCTTC
TRBV28	.	few	TRBJ2-7	CASSYHPPGGGEQYF	TGTGCCAGCAGTTACCACCCCCCCGGGGGTGGCGAGCAGTACTTC
TRBV5-4	.	few	TRBJ2-5	CASSFREPETQYF	TGTGCCAGCAGCTTCAGGGAGCCGGAGACCCAGTACTTC
TRBV7-9	.	few	TRBJ1-1	CASSTISEAFF	TGTGCCAGCAGCACAATCTCTGAAGCTTTCTTT
TRBV7-9	.	few	TRBJ2-3	CASSLVLADTQYF	TGTGCCAGCAGCTTAGTGCTAGCAGATACGCAGTATTTT
TRBV28	.	many	TRBJ2-3	CASTQARAGTDTQYF	TGTGCCAGCACCCAGGCCAGGGCGGGAACAGATACGCAGTATTTT
TRBV7-2	.	.	TRBJ2-2	CASSPTGLLSNTGELFF	TGTGCCAGCAGCCCTACAGGGTTACTTTCGAACACCGGGGAGCTGTTTTTT
TRBV7-8	.	few	TRBJ2-7	CASSLGGIDYEQYF	TGTGCCAGCAGCTTAGGCGGGATTGACTACGAGCAGTACTTC
TRBV7-2	.	.	TRBJ2-7	CASSTQNPSLQYF	TGTGCCAGCAGTACCCAAAATCCCTCCCTGCAGTACTTC
TRBV5-5	.	few	TRBJ1-5	CASSPLENSAEEGPFRSQHF	TGTGCCAGCAGCCCCCTCGAAAATTCGGCGGAGGAAGGGCCCTTCCGGTCCCAGCATTTT
TRBV10-3	TRBD2	few	TRBJ2-7	CAISGGGRSSYEQYF	TGTGCCATCAGTGGTGGCGGGAGGAGCTCCTACGAGCAGTACTTC
TRBV5-5	.	.	TRBJ1-2	CASSHSAGYTF	TGTGCCAGCAGCCACAGTGCGGGCTACACCTTC
TRBV7-9	.	.	TRBJ2-1	CASSDTRNNEQFF	TGTGCCAGCAGCGACACTAGAAACAATGAGCAGTTCTTC
TRBV6-5	TRBD2	.	TRBJ2-1	CASKRTSGSNEQFF	TGTGCCAGTAAGAGGACTAGCGGGAGCAATGAGCAGTTCTTC
TRBV7-9	.	many	TRBJ1-1	CASSFQGGSTEAFF	TGTGCCAGCAGCTTTCAGGGTGGGAGCACTGAAGCTTTCTTT
TRBV4-3	TRBD2	few	TRBJ2-1	CASSRSAGGDEQFF	TGCGCCAGCAGCCGTTCAGCGGGAGGGGATGAGCAGTTCTTC
TRBV21-1	.	.	TRBJ2-5	CANRGLPRAQYF	TGTGCCAACAGGGGACTACCACGGGCCCAGTACTTC